A single sample gave rise to the 20 T cell receptor beta chains below, sequenced in a study of a mutant IDH1 vaccine in newly diagnosed glioma. Antigens for these TCRs are unknown. Regarding time point: week 35, safety follow-up. Each vaccine dose was 300 ug of mutant IDH1 20-mer peptide, with topical imiquimod. The repertoire was sequenced with immunoSEQ multiplex PCR; TCRdb's copy has only in-frame clones and lacks some. The sample has some 60,000 clones, 81% seen once. The material sequenced was PBMCs, taken from a glioma patient whose treatment included an IDH1 peptide vaccine. The origin of the receptors is a man aged 40-49 years with glioma.

The chain has TRBV4-3 and TRBJ2-5; 9 bases fit TRBD1. The J segment lost 7 bases and the V segment lost 4 bases, leaving 7 bases of the junction unmatched. This CDR3 spans 14 amino acids. The V gene's germline CDR1 is LGHNA and CDR2 YSLEER. DNA for the CDR3: TGCGCCAGCAGCCGGGGACAGGGTCTTGGGACCCAGTACTTC. This encodes CASSRGQGLGTQYF.

This clone was observed a handful of times. The chain recombines TRBV7-2 with TRBJ1-5; no clear D. Germline CDR1 SGHTA, CDR2 FQGNSA. This CDR3 is 14 amino acids long. V was trimmed by 3 bases and J by 2 bases, leaving 8 bases between them. CDR3 sequence reads: CASSFLGGNQPQHF. CDR3 bases: TGTGCCAGCAGCTTTTTGGGTGGCAATCAGCCCCAGCATTTT.

The V and J genes are TRBV5-4 and TRBJ2-2, with D hard to call. V gave up 4 bases and J gave up 3 bases, with 19 bases separating them. Germline lookup yields CDR1 SGHNT and CDR2 YYREEE (reference sequence). This CDR3 is 17 amino acids long. The CDR3 coding sequence is TGTGCCAGCAGCAGTGATGGCGCCTATGCCGACACCGGGGAGCTGTTTTTT. This encodes CASSSDGAYADTGELFF.

The V and J genes are TRBV12-1 and TRBJ2-7; the table names TRBD1, a call not compared with the DNA. TRBV12-1 is described as a pseudogene. This CDR3 has 15 amino acids. Written as DNA, the CDR3 is TGTGCCAGCAGAACCGGGACAGGGGATCCCTACGAGCAGTACTTC. The encoded protein is CASRTGTGDPYEQYF.

The rearrangement uses TRBV10-3 and TRBJ2-3, with TRBD1 matching 11 bases. The germline CDR1 and CDR2 sequences are ENHRY and SYGVKD. Trimming at V came to 0 bases and at J to 4 bases, leaving 3 bases not matched to a gene. This CDR3 spans 16 amino acids. The CDR3 loop reads CAISESPGQGADTQYF. DNA of the CDR3: TGTGCCATCAGTGAGTCTCCGGGACAGGGGGCAGATACGCAGTATTTT.

The chain uses TRBV30 and TRBJ1-6, with D perhaps matching TRBD1 (6 bases). Deletions cut 3 bases from V and 6 bases from J, with 18 bases between. Germline V lookup: CDR1 GTSNPN, CDR2 SVGIG (reference sequence). The CDR3 spans 16 residues. The CDR3: CAWSDDRPGSNSPLHF. The CDR3 nucleotides read TGTGCCTGGAGCGATGACAGGCCAGGATCTAATTCACCCCTCCACTTT.

This clone showed up just once. The chain combines TRBV13 with TRBJ2-5, with a weak D call TRBD2 (5 bases). V was pared by 5 bases and J by 4 bases, with 11 bases between. Germline V gene sequence: CDR1 PRHDT, CDR2 FYEKMQ (reference sequence). The CDR3 runs 13 residues. CDR3: CASSEGPTETQYF. CDR3 sequence (DNA): TGTGCCAGCAGCGAGGGCCCGACAGAGACCCAGTACTTC.

The chain combines TRBV11-2 with TRBJ2-3; D is possibly TRBD2 (6 bases). The V gene's germline CDR1 is SGHAT and CDR2 FQNNGV. V was pared by 1 base and J by 2 bases, with 10 bases between. The CDR3 spans 15 residues. In DNA form, the CDR3 reads TGTGCCAGCAGCTTAGTAACTAGCCCCACAGATACGCAGTATTTT. Translation: CASSLVTSPTDTQYF.

CDR3 in DNA: TGCGCCAGCGCGCTTGTTGGAGGGGACCTCTATGGCTACACCTTC. Amino acids: CASALVGGDLYGYTF. This chain links TRBV5-1 with TRBJ1-2; D is possibly TRBD1 (5 bases). CDR3 length: 15 amino acids. Germline V lookup: CDR1 SGHRS, CDR2 YFSETQ. V lost 7 bases and J lost 4, with 20 bases in between.

This clone was detected a few times. The chain joins TRBV5-4 to TRBJ2-7; 15 positions match TRBD2. The CDR3 extends over 16 amino acids. With V trimmed by 4 bases and J by 3 bases, 5 bases remained unmatched. Germline-derived CDR1 and CDR2 are SGHNT and YYREEE (reference sequence). The CDR3 loop reads CASSGTSGGRIYEQYF. The CDR3 bases are TGTGCCAGCAGCGGGACTAGCGGGGGGCGGATCTACGAGCAGTACTTC.

The rearrangement joins TRBV5-6 to TRBJ2-7; possibly TRBD1 for D (6 bases). Trimming took off 3 bases at V and 5 bases at J, with 18 bases between the two ends. The length of the CDR3 is 15 residues. Per the germline V gene, CDR1 is SGHDT and CDR2 is YYEEEE. The CDR3 sequence: CASSSDPGHHNEQYF. DNA for the CDR3: TGTGCCAGCAGCTCTGACCCGGGACACCATAACGAGCAGTACTTC.

V gene TRBV10-1 combines with J gene TRBJ2-5, with D perhaps matching TRBD2 (6 bases). V was pared by 0 bases and J by 2 bases, with 13 bases between. Looked up from germline, CDR1 is WNHNN and CDR2 is SYGVQD (reference sequence). This CDR3 region has 16 residues. CDR3 sequence reads: CASSESGGLQQETQYF. The DNA for the CDR3 is TGCGCCAGCAGTGAGTCGGGGGGACTCCAGCAAGAGACCCAGTACTTC.

The chain recombines TRBV29-1 with TRBJ2-1; 14 nucleotides line up with TRBD2. CDR3 length equals 15 residues. V dropped 6 bases and J dropped 8; count of bases not matched to a gene: 9. Germline values: CDR1 SQVTM, CDR2 ANQGSEA. CDR3 in amino acids: CSVGGTSGSGHEQFF. The CDR3 DNA follows: TGCAGCGTGGGTGGGACTAGCGGGAGTGGACATGAGCAGTTCTTC.

J is TRBJ2-1 and V is TRBV7-9; TRBD2 aligns across 11 bases. Germline CDR1 is SEHNR and CDR2 is FQNEAQ (reference sequence). V was clipped by 5 bases and J by 4 bases; unmatched bases: 7. This CDR3 has 16 amino acids. As DNA, the CDR3 is TGTGCCAGCAGCGATGGACTAGCGGGCTATTACAATGAGCAGTTCTTC. Translated, it gives CASSDGLAGYYNEQFF.

This sequence joins TRBV9 and TRBJ2-1; D ambiguous. The CDR3 has 15 amino acids. The germline gives CDR1 SGDLS, CDR2 YYNGEE. The V end was cut by 3 bases, the J end by 4 bases, with 14 bases between. DNA for the CDR3: TGTGCCAGCAGCGCCGAAGGGTCTTATTACAATGAGCAGTTCTTC. As protein: CASSAEGSYYNEQFF. Full variable domain (missing parts from reference TRBV9 and TRBJ2-1): DSGVTQTPKHLITATGQRVTLRCSPRSGDLSVYWYQQSLDQGLQFLIQYYNGEERAKGNILERFSAQQFPDLHSELNLSSLELGDSALYFCASSAEGSYYNEQFFGPGTRLTVL.

The J gene is TRBJ2-7, the V gene TRBV28; D is perhaps TRBD1 or TRBD2 (5 bases each). CDR1 and CDR2 (germline): MDHEN, SYDVKM. Trimming shortened V by 5 bases and J by 0 bases, and 14 bases separated the two germline ends. There are 15 residues in the CDR3. CDR3 protein: CASSGTVVVSYEQYF. The CDR3 DNA sequence: TGTGCCAGCAGTGGGACGGTAGTGGTCTCCTACGAGCAGTACTTC.

The chain combines TRBV7-8 with TRBJ2-5, with D possibly TRBD2 on 5 matching bases. Looked up from germline, CDR1 is SGHVS and CDR2 is FQNEAQ. CDR3 length equals 14 residues. The V gene lost 5 bases and the J gene lost 3 bases, with 13 bases spanning the gap. The CDR3 protein is CASSPRTREETQYF. As DNA, the CDR3 is TGTGCCAGCAGCCCGCGGACGAGGGAAGAGACCCAGTACTTC.

The chain links TRBV7-8 to TRBJ1-2, with D possibly being TRBD1 (5 bases). The CDR3 is 14 amino acids. CDR1 SGHVS and CDR2 FQNEAQ come from the germline V gene. Trimming left V 8 bases short and J 4 bases short, with 17 bases between. This CDR3 is CASSVDTGGYGYTF. Here the CDR3 DNA reads TGTGCCAGCTCGGTGGACACGGGGGGCTATGGCTACACCTTC.

V is TRBV11-2 and J is TRBJ2-6; a possible D gene is TRBD2 (6 bases). Germline CDR1 SGHAT, CDR2 FQNNGV. Between the trimmed V and J ends, which lost 5 bases and 0 bases, there was a span of 11 bases. The length of the CDR3 is 16 residues. The CDR3 region has the DNA TGTGCCAGCAGCACGGGACTTAGCTCTGGGGCCAACGTCCTGACTTTC. Protein product: CASSTGLSSGANVLTF.

The J gene is TRBJ1-2, the V gene TRBV6-5, with D unresolved. CDR1 is MNHEY and CDR2 is SVGAGI in the germline V gene. Trimming removed 4 bases at V and 6 bases at J, with 9 bases between. The CDR3 covers 12 residues. The CDR3 DNA reads TGTGCCAGCAGTTCCAAGTCCGATGGCTACACCTTC. It translates to CASSSKSDGYTF.